The 10 T cell receptor beta chains presented below share a single source sample, sequenced in a study of CD8+CD57+ T cells in acquired aplastic anemia. Genomic DNA acted as the template from which TCR beta VDJ combination and CDR3 sequence profiling were carried out. TCRdb ran MiXCR on the reads and lists one entry per CDR3 protein. The repertoire has hundreds of thousands of distinct CDR3 sequences, around 68% of them found once; the top ten carry 3% to 5%. The specimen was sorted CD4+, CD8+, or CD8+CD57+ T cells (not recorded which) from PBMCs. The receptors were gathered from a human donor in good health, serving as a control.

This clonotype was picked up many times. V usage is TRBV7-2 and J usage is TRBJ2-7, with no clear D. Per germline, CDR1 SGHTA and CDR2 FQGNSA. V gave up 1 base and J gave up 1 base, with 2 bases separating them. The CDR3 sequence is 12 residues long. The CDR3 spells CASSLVSYEQYF. The CDR3 region has the DNA TGTGCCAGCAGCTTAGTTTCCTACGAGCAGTACTTC.

In this sample, this clonotype turned up once. As the CDR3 is not closed by the conserved phenylalanine or tryptophan, this likely results from a read error. The gene calls are TRBV11-3 and TRBJ2-7, with D unresolved. V dropped 5 bases and J dropped 3 bases, with 29 bases sitting between them. Looked up from germline, CDR1 is SGHNT and CDR2 is YENEEA. This CDR3 region has 19 residues. CDR3 loop: CASSVNGYTVVDSNYEQYL. CDR3 DNA: TGTGCCAGCAGCGTGAATGGGTATACCGTTGTCGATTCGAACTACGAGCAGTACCTC.

This clonotype was seen at least ten times. The CDR3 sequence is CASRPTLAGGRTQYF. The CDR3 DNA sequence: TGCGCCAGCAGACCAACACTAGCGGGGGGGCGTACGCAGTATTTT. The chain uses TRBV5-1 and TRBJ2-3, with 13 bases matching TRBD2. Germline values: CDR1 SGHRS, CDR2 YFSETQ. The ends lost 5 bases at V and 8 bases at J; junction bases unmatched: 8. CDR3 length: 15 residues.

As concerns this clonotype: It is unclear where the CDR3 begins or ends on the DNA, so no DNA is shown, and the CDR3 is as TCRdb lists it. The chain carries TRBV7-3 and TRBJ2-1; the table's D call of TRBD2 was not tested on the DNA. The CDR3 extends over 16 residues, inclusive of both ends. Looked up from germline, CDR1 is SGHTA and CDR2 is FQGTGA. The CDR3 sequence is CASSLSDEQYFGPQFF.

The CDR3 region has the DNA TGTGCTAGTGGGGGGACAGGGGGTGAAAAACTGTTTTTT. The encoded protein is CASGGTGGEKLFF. J is TRBJ1-4 and V is TRBV12-5, with 11 bases identical to TRBD1. The junction had 1 base not matched to a gene; V was cut back by 6 bases and J by 7 bases. Germline V gene lookup returns CDR1 LGHNT and CDR2 FRNRAP. The CDR3 extends over 13 amino acids.

This clonotype was seen a few times. The V call is TRBV10-3, the J call TRBJ2-1, with D maybe TRBD1 (5 bases). V was pared by 6 bases and J by 3 bases, with 15 bases between. The CDR3 runs to 15 residues. Germline CDR1 ENHRY, CDR2 SYGVKD. In DNA, the CDR3 is TGTGCCATCAGCGACCAAGGTACAGGCTACAATGAGCAGTTCTTC. It codes for CAISDQGTGYNEQFF.

This clonotype was counted at least ten times. The V call is TRBV7-8, the J call TRBJ1-2; possibly TRBD1 for D (5 bases). The CDR3 totals 14 residues. CDR1 is SGHVS, CDR2 FQNEAQ, per germline. Deletions cut 5 bases from V and 2 bases from J, with 12 bases between. The CDR3, as DNA: TGTGCCAGCAGCCACGGGAGGGACAACTATGGCTACACCTTC. Encoded protein: CASSHGRDNYGYTF.

Concerning this clonotype: The junction shows a germline mismatch at one end, possibly a read error. The J gene is TRBJ1-2, the V gene TRBV7-3; D not certain. The CDR3 sequence is 13 residues long. CDR1 is SGHTA, CDR2 FQGTGA, per germline. CDR3 sequence (DNA): TGCGCCAGCAGCGAGGGCCTTGCAGGTGGCTACACCTTC. This encodes CASSEGLAGGYTF.

About this clonotype itself: In this CDR3 the conserved last residue, phenylalanine or tryptophan, is missing, so a read error is likely. The DNA is omitted, as the CDR3 cannot be located on it reliably, and the CDR3 follows TCRdb's listing. The chain recombines TRBV10-3 with TRBJ1-2. The CDR3 is 15 amino acids long, termini counted. Germline CDR1 is ENHRY and CDR2 is SYGVKD. The CDR3 protein is CASSLPRDKCYSHTS.

The V and J genes are TRBV24-1 and TRBJ2-7; tentative D call: TRBD1 (6 bases). Germline V gene sequence: CDR1 KGHDR, CDR2 SFDVKD. The CDR3 extends over 15 amino acids. The germline V and J ends were trimmed by 8 bases and 3 bases, with 19 bases remaining between them. In nucleotides, the CDR3 is TGTGCCACCATGGGCTACGGGACAAGGGGCTACGAGCAGTACTTC. Amino acid sequence: CATMGYGTRGYEQYF.